This TCR beta chain was found in a study of PD-1 blockade in classical Hodgkin lymphoma. With respect to this clone: What it binds is unknown.

This table comes from immunoSEQ multiplex PCR, and its TCRdb copy is limited to in-frame clones, with some not included. Of 20,000 to 25,000 clones listed, approximately 95% are singletons. The CDR3 loop spans 18 amino acids. V shed 5 bases and J 4 bases; nucleotides not matched to a gene: 12. CDR1 is KGHSH and CDR2 is LQKENI in the germline V gene. The study, taken as a whole, reports: Sources of repertoire differences remain undefined, possibly disease activity or prior therapy. Healthy donors reportedly exceeded newly diagnosed patients in baseline TCR diversity.

Noted time point: newly diagnosed, previously untreated cHL patient sample. This TCR derives from a human donor with classical Hodgkin lymphoma. The source material was peripheral blood mononuclear cells (PBMCs). The genes are TRBV18 and TRBJ1-5, with 12 bases that match TRBD1. CDR3 bases: TGTGCCAGCTCAACCTGGAACGGGACAGGGGGCTGGAATCAGCCCCAGCATTTT. Protein: CASSTWNGTGGWNQPQHF.